This T cell receptor (beta chain) was sequenced during a study of T cells in Graves' hyperthyroidism and ophthalmopathy (dated by TCRdb to 2018 to 2020). About the full investigation: Peripheral blood was collected at initial diagnosis, before any treatment. To identify distinguishing TCR V-J signatures, a discovery cohort of around 100 patients was used, comprising some 45 with Graves' ophthalmopathy and around 57 with stable Graves' hyperthyroidism. Prospective prediction of ophthalmopathy was tested in an independent validation cohort consisting of fewer than 20 hyperthyroidism patients and some 16 patients who later progressed to ophthalmopathy. For training and testing, the 100 or so patients in the discovery cohort were randomly divided in a 7:3 ratio. In addition, the study compared T-cell repertoires in thyroid tissue and in blood from several Graves' hyperthyroidism patients. After sampling, hyperthyroidism patients received methimazole starting at 30 mg daily, and ophthalmopathy patients received high-dose intravenous methylprednisolone. The paper reports TCR Vbeta CDR3 sequencing of fewer than 150 peripheral blood samples: approximately 41 ophthalmopathy, roughly 74 hyperthyroidism and approximately 17 progressor patients.

Amplification of TCR beta CDR3 regions was carried out from RNA transcripts. For the first round of RT-PCR on the TCR CDR3, the HTBI primer set was used together with the Qiagen OneStep RT-PCR kit. A second multiplex PCR round built the libraries, followed by size selection and purification. Paired-end sequencing of the libraries was performed with 100 bp reads on an Illumina HiSeq2000. In the source study's methods: SOAPnuke was used to process the raw data, with reads discarded if the reads contained adapters or uncalled bases, had a mean Phred below 15, or lacked an exact constant-primer or identifier match. COPE v1.2.5 was used to merge high-quality paired reads, and clonotypes were defined as unique nucleotide sequences. MiTCR v1.1 was used to align the clonotypes against IMGT TRBV, TRBD and TRBJ reference segments. The analysis was restricted to V-J combinations with a frequency above 0.0001, which together covered 99.2% of the repertoires. The TCS score was defined as F50 (clonal expansion) divided by E x V (chaos), with BLOSUM62-based TCRdist calculated between CDR3 peptides within each V-J. Welch's t-statistics and random forest reduced 500 to 550 V-J features to fewer than 15, which were used in a naive Bayes classifier (R e1071). TCRdb reprocessed the public reads (quality trimming at Q25 with fastp, clone calling with MiXCR) and kept in-frame beta chains. Entries are consolidated by CDR3 protein sequence, retaining the most common genes and DNA. These V and J calls derive from TCRdb rather than the authors' analysis. The sample has almost 350,000 distinct CDR3 sequences on record, 15% to 20% of them singletons. Around 15% of the sample comes from the top ten.

This clonotype was observed a handful of times. No antigen is known for it. Base qualities are not recorded, but no much larger clone differs from it by a single base. Study-wide findings and limitations: During validation, the model predicted progression to ophthalmopathy a median of about 6.3 months ahead of onset, with more than 60% sensitivity and almost 75% specificity. Ophthalmopathy was separated from stable hyperthyroidism by a 13 V-J signature model, with roughly 88% sensitivity and 81% to 82% specificity obtained in cross-validation and 80%/75% obtained in testing. Most expanded thyroid clonotypes (frequency above 0.001) were also detected in blood, suggesting blood repertoires may reflect thyroid immune responses. No statistical method was used to set the sample size in advance, and investigators knew the group allocation.

In the ophthalmopathy patients, disease was moderately to severely active, with a Clinical Activity Score of 3 or more, a NOSPECS grade of 4 or more, and a duration of less than 3 months. Any patient with an uncontrolled infection, another autoimmune disease, pregnancy or lactation was excluded. Diagnoses relied on clinical symptoms, serum thyroxine and TRAb, thyroid ultrasound and orbital computed tomography. Ficoll-Paque density gradient centrifugation was used to isolate PBMCs from 10 ml of fresh peripheral blood. Total RNA was extracted using Trizol reagent, and RNA quality was assessed on an Agilent 2100 Bioanalyzer. Between the V and J ends, shortened by 3 bases and 6 bases respectively, the junction contains 6 bases. The CDR3 has 11 amino acids, counting the end cysteine and phenylalanine. The kept DNA is CDR3 alone, 33 bases in frame from the first base.

The V and J segments used are TRBV12-3 or TRBV12-4 and TRBJ2-7; a tentative D match to TRBD2 spans 6 bases. The sequencing input was blood. The receptor's source is a woman aged 40 to 50 with Graves' ophthalmopathy. The nucleotides read TGTGCCAGCAGTTTGGAGGGCGAGCAGTACTTC. Its translation is CASSLEGEQYF.